This TCR beta chain was obtained from a study of Ad26.COV2.S vaccination and SARS-CoV-2 variants. Study-level information: This donor came from the COV1001 trial of Ad26.COV2.S. The vaccine Ad26.COV2.S was put into the muscle once, or twice with 56 days between. Findings of the study overall: Measurements of TCR breadth and depth may have given underestimates of the total T cell responses.

With regard to this clone: As yet, its antigen is unknown.

Specified treatment: around 19 received Ad26.COV2.S at low or high dose, single or two shots; about 5 received placebo; per-sample allocation not given. Following the first vaccine or placebo injection, samples were taken on day 63. The method was immunoSEQ multiplex PCR; TCRdb's version includes in-frame clones alone and lacks a portion of them. The table includes approximately 300,000 clones, around 84% detected once. V trimming: 0 bases; J trimming: 2 bases; junction bases outside the gene matches: 1. From germline, CDR1 is SEHNR and CDR2 FQNEAQ (reference sequence). The CDR3 length is 15 residues.

The receptor's source is a person between 18 and 60 years old who received the Ad26.COV2.S COVID-19 vaccine or a placebo. The chain uses TRBV7-9 and TRBJ2-5, with 9 positions matching TRBD2. The sequencing here drew on peripheral blood, taken in a trial of Ad26.COV2.S vaccine versus placebo. The CDR3 is CASSLALAGQETQYF. The CDR3 nucleotides are TGTGCCAGCAGCTTAGCTCTAGCGGGGCAAGAGACCCAGTACTTC.